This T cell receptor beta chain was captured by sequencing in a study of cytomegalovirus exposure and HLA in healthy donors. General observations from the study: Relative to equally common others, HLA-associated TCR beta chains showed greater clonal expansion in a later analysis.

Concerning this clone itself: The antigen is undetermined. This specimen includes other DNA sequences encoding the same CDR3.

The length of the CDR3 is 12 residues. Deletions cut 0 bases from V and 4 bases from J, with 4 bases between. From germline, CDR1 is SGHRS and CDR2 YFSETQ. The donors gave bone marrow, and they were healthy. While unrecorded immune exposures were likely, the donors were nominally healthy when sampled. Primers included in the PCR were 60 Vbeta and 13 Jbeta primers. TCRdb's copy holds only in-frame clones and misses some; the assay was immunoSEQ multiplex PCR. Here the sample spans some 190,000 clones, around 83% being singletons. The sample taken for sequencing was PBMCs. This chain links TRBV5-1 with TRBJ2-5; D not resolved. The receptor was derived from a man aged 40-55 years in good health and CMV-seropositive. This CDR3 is CASSLAGETQYF. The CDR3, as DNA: TGCGCCAGCAGCTTGGCGGGAGAGACCCAGTACTTC.